This is a list of T cell receptor beta chains from one sample in a study of blood T cell repertoires in COVID-19. The method was immunoSEQ multiplex PCR; TCRdb's version includes in-frame clones alone and lacks a portion of them. The sample holds roughly 280,000 clones; 70% to 90% are singletons and the top ten take roughly 5%. Input material: peripheral blood. The receptors here all came from a woman in her sixties with COVID-19, enrolled during active disease. Each CDR3 is given with its conserved first and last residue. The D gene is left open where the match is weak. Clone size is shown for a subset of rows, as once, few, many or a class of expanded clone.

j_gene | d_gene | abundance | v_gene | CDR3nt | CDR3aa
TRBJ1-2 | TRBD1 | NA | TRBV19 | TGTGCCAGTAGGGCCGGGACAGGGGGCGCGAAGGCCTATGGCTACACCTTC | CASRAGTGGAKAYGYTF
TRBJ1-5 | NA | NA | TRBV2 | TGTGCCAGCAGTGATGCGACACATAGCAATCAGCCCCAGCATTTT | CASSDATHSNQPQHF
TRBJ2-1 | TRBD2 | NA | TRBV7-2 | TGTGCCAGCAGCTTGAGCGGGAGGGCCGGGAATGAGCAGTTCTTC | CASSLSGRAGNEQFF
TRBJ2-5 | TRBD2 | NA | TRBV7-9 | TGTGCCAGCAGCACCAAGACTAGCGGGAGCGAGACCCAGTACTTC | CASSTKTSGSETQYF
TRBJ2-5 | NA | NA | TRBV30 | TGTGCCTGGAGGCGGCAAGAGACCCAGTACTTC | CAWRRQETQYF
TRBJ2-2 | NA | NA | TRBV14 | TGTGCCAGCAGCCGCCGGGACTTTTCACCCACCGGGGAGCTGTTTTTT | CASSRRDFSPTGELFF
TRBJ1-4 | NA | NA | TRBV18 | TGTGCCAGCTCGGCCGCAACTAATGAAAAACTGTTTTTT | CASSAATNEKLFF
TRBJ2-2 | TRBD2 | NA | TRBV5-1 | TGCGCCAGCAGCTCTTCCCCGACTAGCGGGAGCGCCGGGGAGCTGTTTTTT | CASSSSPTSGSAGELFF
TRBJ2-7 | TRBD1 | NA | TRBV5-4 | TGTGCCAGCAGCTCCAGACAGGGGGGGTCGATCGGGCAGTACTTC | CASSSRQGGSIGQYF
TRBJ1-3 | NA | NA | TRBV28 | TGTGCCAGCAGTTTAGACACAGGTTACTCTGGAAACACCATATATTTT | CASSLDTGYSGNTIYF
TRBJ2-7 | TRBD1 | NA | TRBV19 | TGTGCCAGTAGTATAGATTTCGGGACAGGGCTGTTTTACGAGCAGTACTTC | CASSIDFGTGLFYEQYF
TRBJ1-2 | NA | NA | TRBV6-2/TRBV6-3 | TGTGCCAGCAGTTACTGGTCGGGCAGGGGAGATGGCTACACCTTC | CASSYWSGRGDGYTF
TRBJ2-5 | NA | NA | TRBV7-9 | TGTGCCAGCGGGCTTGAGACCCAGTACTTC | CASGLETQYF
TRBJ1-2 | TRBD1 | NA | TRBV5-1 | TGCGCCAGCAGCCCGGGACAGGACGGCTATGGCTACACCTTC | CASSPGQDGYGYTF
TRBJ2-2 | NA | NA | TRBV5-1 | TGCGCCAGCAGCTTATCCGGGACACTAAACACCGGGGAGCTGTTTTTT | CASSLSGTLNTGELFF
TRBJ2-1 | TRBD2 | NA | TRBV5-4 | TGTGCCAGCAGCTGGAGCGGGAGTTCCTACAATGAGCAGTTCTTC | CASSWSGSSYNEQFF
TRBJ1-5 | NA | NA | TRBV7-9 | TGTGCCAGCAGATCAGGGGACGGCAATCAGCCCCAGCATTTT | CASRSGDGNQPQHF
TRBJ2-3 | TRBD2 | NA | TRBV6-4 | TGTGCCAGCCGACGGGCTAGCGGGAGCACAGATACGCAGTATTTT | CASRRASGSTDTQYF
TRBJ1-5 | TRBD1 | NA | TRBV6-5 | TGTGCCAGCAGAGACAGGGATGGACAGCCCCAGCATTTT | CASRDRDGQPQHF
TRBJ2-7 | TRBD1 | NA | TRBV7-2 | TGTGCCAGCAGCTTACCTCCCGGGACAGGGAACGAGCAGTACTTC | CASSLPPGTGNEQYF
TRBJ2-3 | TRBD1 | many | TRBV19 | TGTGCCAGTAGTTCTGACAGGGGCGCAGATACGCAGTATTTT | CASSSDRGADTQYF
TRBJ1-1 | NA | NA | TRBV20-1 | TGCAGTGCTAGACAGACTGAAGCTTTCTTT | CSARQTEAFF
TRBJ1-5 | NA | NA | TRBV19 | TGTGCCAGTAGTATACGATTTGGCGGGGATGTTTCGCCCCAGCATTTT | CASSIRFGGDVSPQHF
TRBJ2-1 | TRBD1 | NA | TRBV7-6 | TGTGCCAGCAGTTTCCTGGGACAGGTGAACAATGAGCAGTTCTTC | CASSFLGQVNNEQFF
TRBJ1-6 | NA | NA | TRBV7-9 | TGTGCCAGCAGCTCACAAGGACAGCTAGATTCACCCCTCCACTTT | CASSSQGQLDSPLHF
TRBJ1-4 | TRBD1 | few | TRBV2 | TGTGCCAGCAGGACGCTCGGGACAGGGGTTTTGGGGAAACTGTTTTTT | CASRTLGTGVLGKLFF
TRBJ1-1 | NA | NA | TRBV7-8 | TGTGCCAGCAGCGGGGCGCGGGGGAGCGCTGAAGCTTTCTTT | CASSGARGSAEAFF
TRBJ1-5 | NA | NA | TRBV24-1 | TGTGCCACCAGTGATCAGAAGTATAGCAATCAGCCCCAGCATTTT | CATSDQKYSNQPQHF
TRBJ2-5 | NA | NA | TRBV18 | TGTGCCAGCTCACCACAGAGCGGTGGGGAAGAGACCCAGTACTTC | CASSPQSGGEETQYF
TRBJ2-2 | NA | NA | TRBV9 | TGTGCCAGCAGCTCCCGTCGCACCGGGGAGCTGTTTTTT | CASSSRRTGELFF
TRBJ1-2 | NA | NA | TRBV6-5 | TGTGCCAGCAGTATTCGGAGCGGGGGGTATGGCTACACCTTC | CASSIRSGGYGYTF
TRBJ2-1 | NA | few | TRBV18 | TGTGCCAGCTCACTGACAGGATTCGATGGGTTCTTC | CASSLTGFDGFF
TRBJ2-1 | NA | NA | TRBV6-5 | TGTGCCAGCCGACTGATTCGGGACAATGAGCAGTTCTTC | CASRLIRDNEQFF
TRBJ2-7 | TRBD1 | once | TRBV7-9 | TGTGCCAGCAGCCGGGACAGGGGTTACGAGCAGTACTTC | CASSRDRGYEQYF
TRBJ1-5 | NA | once | TRBV19 | TGTGCCAGTAGTATAGCCCCAGGGTACAATCAGCCCCAGCATTTT | CASSIAPGYNQPQHF
TRBJ1-5 | TRBD1 | NA | TRBV5-5 | TGTGCCAGCAGCTTACAGGGGGGCAATCAGCCCCAGCATTTT | CASSLQGGNQPQHF
TRBJ2-7 | TRBD2 | few | TRBV5-1 | TGCGCCAGCAGCTTGGCCAGCGGACTAGCTGACGAGCAGTACTTC | CASSLASGLADEQYF
TRBJ1-1 | NA | NA | TRBV18 | TGTGCCAGCTCACCAGGGGCAGGGAACACTGAAGCTTTCTTT | CASSPGAGNTEAFF
TRBJ2-2 | TRBD1 | few | TRBV24-1 | TGTGCCACCAGTGATCGACAGGGAAGATACACCGGGGAGCTGTTTTTT | CATSDRQGRYTGELFF
TRBJ2-5 | TRBD1 | NA | TRBV7-9 | TGTGCCAGCAGTCTTAGACAGGGGTGGCAAGAGACCCAGTACTTC | CASSLRQGWQETQYF
TRBJ1-5 | TRBD1 | once | TRBV6-6 | TGTGCCAGCAGTGACAGGGGACGCAATCAGCCCCAGCATTTT | CASSDRGRNQPQHF
TRBJ2-7 | NA | NA | TRBV6-2/TRBV6-3 | TGTGCCAGCAGTTATGTGGCAGGCCCCTACGAGCAGTACTTC | CASSYVAGPYEQYF
TRBJ1-4 | NA | NA | TRBV19 | TGTGCCAGTAGCAGCCCCCACAGGAACGGTGGAATTGAAAAACTGTTTTTT | CASSSPHRNGGIEKLFF
TRBJ1-1 | NA | NA | TRBV6-6 | TGTGCCAGCGGACCTTTCGGGGCAGGGGCTGAAGCTTTCTTT | CASGPFGAGAEAFF
TRBJ2-2 | TRBD2 | NA | TRBV20-1 | TGCAGTGCTAGTTGGGCTAGCGGGAACGGGGAGCTGTTTTTT | CSASWASGNGELFF
TRBJ2-2 | NA | NA | TRBV24-1 | TGTGCCACCCGTGGAGGGGGCGGCACCGGGGAGCTGTTTTTT | CATRGGGGTGELFF
TRBJ1-2 | TRBD1 | few | TRBV28 | TGTGCCAGCACCTCGCTGACAGGGGGGTCTTTTCGCTACACCTTC | CASTSLTGGSFRYTF
TRBJ2-4 | NA | NA | TRBV6-1 | TGTGCCAGCAGTGCCCGGGCACGGAGCTCCACAGGATCCAAAAACATTCAGTACTTC | CASSARARSSTGSKNIQYF